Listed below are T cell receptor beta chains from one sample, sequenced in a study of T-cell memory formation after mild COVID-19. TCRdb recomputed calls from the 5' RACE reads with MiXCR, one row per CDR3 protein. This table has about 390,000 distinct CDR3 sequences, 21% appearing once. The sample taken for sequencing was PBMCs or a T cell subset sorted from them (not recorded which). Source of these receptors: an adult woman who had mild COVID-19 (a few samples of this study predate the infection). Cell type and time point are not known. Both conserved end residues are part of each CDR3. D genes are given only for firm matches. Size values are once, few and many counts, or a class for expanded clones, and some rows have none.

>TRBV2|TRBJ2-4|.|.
CASSGGARNIQYF
TGTGCCAGCAGTGGCGGAGCACGAAACATTCAGTACTTC
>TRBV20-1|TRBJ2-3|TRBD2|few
CSARSLLAGVTDTQYF
TGCAGTGCGCGAAGTTTATTAGCGGGAGTAACAGATACGCAGTATTTT
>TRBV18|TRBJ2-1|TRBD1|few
CASSRPDRGPNEQFF
TGTGCCAGCTCACGACCGGACAGGGGGCCCAATGAGCAGTTCTTC
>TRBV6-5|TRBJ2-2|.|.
CASRVGTSNTGELFF
TGTGCCAGCAGGGTCGGGACGTCGAACACCGGGGAGCTGTTTTTT
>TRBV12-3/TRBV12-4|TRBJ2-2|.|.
CASSLPGRAGELFF
TGTGCCAGCAGTTTGCCCGGAAGGGCCGGGGAGCTGTTTTTT
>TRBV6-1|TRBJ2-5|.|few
CASRGWGSGETQYF
TGTGCCAGCAGGGGGTGGGGGTCGGGAGAGACCCAGTACTTC
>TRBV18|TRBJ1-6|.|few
CASSQRSYNSPLHF
TGTGCCAGCTCACAGCGCTCCTATAATTCACCCCTCCACTTT
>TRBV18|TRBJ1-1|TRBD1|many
CASQQGRNTEAFF
TGTGCCAGCCAACAGGGGAGGAACACTGAAGCTTTCTTT
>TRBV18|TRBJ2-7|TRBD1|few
CASSPGTGVTEQYF
TGTGCCAGCTCACCAGGGACAGGGGTAACCGAGCAGTACTTC
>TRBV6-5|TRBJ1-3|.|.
CASGQGNTIYF
TGTGCCAGCGGACAGGGAAACACCATATATTTT
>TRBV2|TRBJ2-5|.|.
CASSVDNQETQYF
TGTGCCAGCAGTGTGGACAACCAAGAGACCCAGTACTTC
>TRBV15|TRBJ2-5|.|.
CDTSRDKQGSKTQYF
TGTGACACCAGCAGAGATAAACAGGGAAGTAAGACCCAGTACTTC
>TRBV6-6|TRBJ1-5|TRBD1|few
CASRPRQGAPDRNSNQPQHF
TGTGCCAGCAGACCAAGACAGGGGGCCCCGGACCGGAATAGCAATCAGCCCCAGCATTTT
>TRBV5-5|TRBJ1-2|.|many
CASSFPGGYGYTF
TGTGCCAGCAGCTTTCCGGGAGGCTATGGCTACACCTTC
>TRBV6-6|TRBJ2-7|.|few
CASSYRTRPSRSYEQYF
TGTGCCAGCAGTTACAGAACTCGGCCTAGCAGATCCTACGAGCAGTACTTC